This T cell receptor (beta chain) derives from a study of T cell responses to AZD1222 COVID-19 vaccine listed by TCRdb under 2021. Context from the whole study: TCR sequencing covered roughly 230 trial participants: 207 given two doses of AZD1222 and 26 given two doses of MenACWY control vaccine. Trial participants were enrolled by age into subgroups of 18-55, 56-69 and 70-plus years, and about 150, 27 and 61 TCR-sequenced participants, respectively, were included in these subgroups.

The CDR3 regions of human TCRbeta chains were analyzed by immunosequencing. Processing in the source paper ran as follows. Repertoire TCRs were matched against a reference library of SARS-CoV-2-specific TCRs generated with the MIRA antigen-specificity platform. Breadth meant the fraction of unique TCRs that were SARS-CoV-2-associated, whereas depth meant the fraction of total T cells that were SARS-CoV-2-associated. Using the MIRA data, each spike-specific TCR was assigned both to the spike region to which the TCR was reactive and to a CD4 or CD8 class. Log10-transformed breadth and depth values were compared by one-way ANOVA with Sidak's multiple comparisons tests. Here the immuneACCESS table is served through TCRdb, limited to in-frame sequences with V and J called. Missing clones are a known gap in these copies; in checked studies unresolved V genes cover under half, and the rest lacks a known reason. The DNA gave D and trimming, while V, J and clone size come from that table. The sample table shows about 70,000 clones, and 70% to 90% are seen once. Of the sample, 4.5% to 5% falls within the top ten clones.

Explained via the paper, the time point label denotes: about 28 days (+/-7) after the second vaccine dose. The meaning of the sample's treatment or condition label: meningococcal conjugate vaccine given as trial control. Vaccinee samples were obtained from the UK trials COV001 and COV002, which included a single-blind randomized controlled phase 2/3 trial of AZD1222 (ChAdOx1 nCoV-19) in healthy adults. For TCRbeta chain sequencing, PBMC samples were collected from trial participants at day 0 and at day 28 after the second dose. This clone was detected only once. Its specific antigen is unknown. Base qualities are not provided; no much larger clone lies one nucleotide away. The germline V gene encodes CDR1 MGHRA and CDR2 YSYEKL. The CDR3 has 15 amino acids, counting the end cysteine and phenylalanine. The kept DNA is CDR3 alone, 45 bases in frame from the first base. V is clipped by 0 bases and J by 6 bases, and the sequence between their germline boundaries is 13 bases long.

What the research found in general, with its limitations: Spike-specific TCR breadth and depth rose significantly after two AZD1222 doses compared with day 0 and with MenACWY recipients. Most participants were white British and females outnumbered males, and the authors suggested that clonal diversity may have been underestimated. The 56-69-year group was small, and its depth increase did not reach significance, likely because of low power. The vaccine-associated CD4 TCRs covered the entire spike protein, and the dominant responses fell in regions 160-218 and 743-854. Because no samples from the day 14 peak response were available, repertoires could be characterized only after the peak T cell response. Reportedly, almost half of the unique spike-specific TCRs recognized epitopes lying outside the regions that are mutated in the B.1.351 and B.1.1.7 variants. Only five or six AZD1222 recipients were SARS-CoV-2 seropositive at baseline, limiting conclusions about previously exposed vaccinees.

The input for sequencing was peripheral blood, taken 28 days after the second dose of the MenACWY control vaccine. The chain links TRBV4-1 with TRBJ2-3; confidence is insufficient to name the D gene. The receptor was derived from an adult who received the MenACWY meningococcal vaccine as a control. The CDR3 protein sequence reads: CASSQDSGSLDTQYF. The sequenced DNA: TGCGCCAGCAGCCAAGATTCGGGCTCCTTGGATACGCAGTATTTT.